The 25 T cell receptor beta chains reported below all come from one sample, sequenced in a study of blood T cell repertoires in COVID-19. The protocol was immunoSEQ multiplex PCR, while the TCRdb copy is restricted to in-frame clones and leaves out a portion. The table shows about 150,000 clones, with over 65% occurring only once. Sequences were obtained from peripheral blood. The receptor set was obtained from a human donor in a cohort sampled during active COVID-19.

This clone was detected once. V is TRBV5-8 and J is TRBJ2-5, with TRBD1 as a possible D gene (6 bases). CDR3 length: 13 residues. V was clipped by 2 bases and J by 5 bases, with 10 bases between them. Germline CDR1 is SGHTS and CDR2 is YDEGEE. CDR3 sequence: CASSFNREETQYF. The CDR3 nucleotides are TGTGCCAGCAGCTTTAACAGGGAGGAGACCCAGTACTTC.

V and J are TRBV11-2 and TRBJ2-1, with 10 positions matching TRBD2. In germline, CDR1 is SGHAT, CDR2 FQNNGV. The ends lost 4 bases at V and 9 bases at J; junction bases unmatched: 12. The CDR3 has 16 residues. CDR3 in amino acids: CASSSTRASGSGEQFF. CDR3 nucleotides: TGTGCCAGCAGCTCCACCCGGGCTAGCGGGAGCGGTGAGCAGTTCTTC.

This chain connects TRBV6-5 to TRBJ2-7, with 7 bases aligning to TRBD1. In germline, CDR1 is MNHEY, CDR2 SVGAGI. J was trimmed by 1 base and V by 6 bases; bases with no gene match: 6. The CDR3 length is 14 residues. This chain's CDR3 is CASRATTGSYEQYF. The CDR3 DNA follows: TGTGCCAGCAGAGCAACGACAGGGTCCTACGAGCAGTACTTC.

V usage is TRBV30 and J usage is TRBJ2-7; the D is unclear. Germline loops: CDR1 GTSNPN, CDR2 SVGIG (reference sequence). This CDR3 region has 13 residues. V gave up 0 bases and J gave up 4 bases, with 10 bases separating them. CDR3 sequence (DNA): TGTGCCTGGAGTGTAGAGATTTGGTACGAGCAGTACTTC. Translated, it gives CAWSVEIWYEQYF.

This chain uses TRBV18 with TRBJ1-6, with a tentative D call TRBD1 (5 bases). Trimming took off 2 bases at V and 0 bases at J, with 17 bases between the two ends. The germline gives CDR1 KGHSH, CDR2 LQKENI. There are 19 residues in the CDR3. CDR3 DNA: TGTGCCAGCTCACCAGGCAGGTTGACAGTCAGCTCCTATAATTCACCCCTCCACTTT. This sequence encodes CASSPGRLTVSSYNSPLHF.

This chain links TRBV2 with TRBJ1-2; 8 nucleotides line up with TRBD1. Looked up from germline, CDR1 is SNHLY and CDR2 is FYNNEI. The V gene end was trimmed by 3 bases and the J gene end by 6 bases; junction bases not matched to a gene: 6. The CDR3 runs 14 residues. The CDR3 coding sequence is TGTGCCAGCAGTGACACTGGCAGGGGGCATGGCTACACCTTC. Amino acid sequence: CASSDTGRGHGYTF. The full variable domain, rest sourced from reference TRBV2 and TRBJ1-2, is EPEVTQTPSHQVTQMGQEVILRCVPISNHLYFYWYRQILGQKVEFLVSFYNNEISEKSEIFDDQFSVERPDGSNFTLKIRSTKLEDSAMYFCASSDTGRGHGYTFGSGTRLTVV.

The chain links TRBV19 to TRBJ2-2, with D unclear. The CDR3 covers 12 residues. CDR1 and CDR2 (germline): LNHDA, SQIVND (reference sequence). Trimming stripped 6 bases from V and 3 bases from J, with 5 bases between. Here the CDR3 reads CASRRDTGELFF. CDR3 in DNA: TGTGCCAGTAGACGGGACACCGGGGAGCTGTTTTTT.

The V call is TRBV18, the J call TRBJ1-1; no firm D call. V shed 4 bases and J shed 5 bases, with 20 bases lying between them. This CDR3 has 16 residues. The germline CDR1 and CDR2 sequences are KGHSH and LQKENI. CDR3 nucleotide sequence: TGTGCCAGCTCACTTGGAGGAGGGTCCCGGCGGACTGAAGCTTTCTTT. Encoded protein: CASSLGGGSRRTEAFF.

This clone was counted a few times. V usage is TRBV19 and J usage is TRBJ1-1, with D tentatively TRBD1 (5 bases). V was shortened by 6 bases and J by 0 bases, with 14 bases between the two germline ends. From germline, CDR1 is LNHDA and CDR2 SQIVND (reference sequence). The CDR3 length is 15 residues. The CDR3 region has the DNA TGTGCCAGTAGCTTAGGGGAACATATGAACACTGAAGCTTTCTTT. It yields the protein CASSLGEHMNTEAFF.

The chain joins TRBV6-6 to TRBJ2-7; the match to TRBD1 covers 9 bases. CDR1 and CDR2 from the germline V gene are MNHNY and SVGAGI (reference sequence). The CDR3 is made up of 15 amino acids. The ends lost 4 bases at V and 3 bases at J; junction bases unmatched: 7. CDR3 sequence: CASSSPGTGSYEQYV. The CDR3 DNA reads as TGTGCCAGCAGTTCGCCCGGGACAGGGAGCTACGAGCAGTACGTC.

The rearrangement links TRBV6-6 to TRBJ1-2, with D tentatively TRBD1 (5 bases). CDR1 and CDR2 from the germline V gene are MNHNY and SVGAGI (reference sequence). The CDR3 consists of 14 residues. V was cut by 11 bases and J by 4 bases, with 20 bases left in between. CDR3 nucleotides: TGTGCCTCGACGACCCTCTCAGGGTTCTATGGCTACACCTTC. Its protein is CASTTLSGFYGYTF.

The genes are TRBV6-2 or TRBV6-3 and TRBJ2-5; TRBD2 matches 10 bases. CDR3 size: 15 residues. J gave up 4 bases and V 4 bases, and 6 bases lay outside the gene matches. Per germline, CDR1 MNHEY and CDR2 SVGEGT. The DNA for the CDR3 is TGTGCCAGCAGTTTCATAGCGGGAGGAGGAGAGACCCAGTACTTC. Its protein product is CASSFIAGGGETQYF.

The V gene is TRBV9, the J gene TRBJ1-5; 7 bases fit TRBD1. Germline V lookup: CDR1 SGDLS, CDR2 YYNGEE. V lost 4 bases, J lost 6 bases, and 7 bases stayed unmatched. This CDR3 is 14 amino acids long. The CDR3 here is CASSPGGDSQPQHF. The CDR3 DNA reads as TGTGCCAGCAGCCCAGGGGGAGATAGTCAGCCCCAGCATTTT.

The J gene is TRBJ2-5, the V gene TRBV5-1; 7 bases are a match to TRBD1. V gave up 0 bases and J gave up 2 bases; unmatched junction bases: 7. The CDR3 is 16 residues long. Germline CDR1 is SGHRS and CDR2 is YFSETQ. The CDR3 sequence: CASSLEGQSFQETQYF. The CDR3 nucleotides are TGCGCCAGCAGCTTGGAGGGACAGAGTTTTCAAGAGACCCAGTACTTC.

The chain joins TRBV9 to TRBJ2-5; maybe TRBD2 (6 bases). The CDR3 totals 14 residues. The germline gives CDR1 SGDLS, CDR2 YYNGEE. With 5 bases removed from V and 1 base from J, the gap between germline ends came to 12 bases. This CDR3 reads CASSGGTSQETQYF. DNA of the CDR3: TGTGCCAGCAGTGGGGGGACTTCCCAAGAGACCCAGTACTTC.

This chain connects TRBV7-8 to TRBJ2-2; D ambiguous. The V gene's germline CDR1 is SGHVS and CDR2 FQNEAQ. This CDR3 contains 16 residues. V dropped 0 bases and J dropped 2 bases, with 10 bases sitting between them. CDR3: CASSLAGRPNTGELFF. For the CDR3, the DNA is TGTGCCAGCAGCTTAGCGGGCAGGCCCAACACCGGGGAGCTGTTTTTT.

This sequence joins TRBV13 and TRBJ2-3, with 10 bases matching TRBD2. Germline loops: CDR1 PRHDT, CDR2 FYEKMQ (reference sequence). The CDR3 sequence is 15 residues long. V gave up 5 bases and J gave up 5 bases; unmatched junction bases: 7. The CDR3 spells CASSHRGLAQDTQYF. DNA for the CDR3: TGTGCCAGCAGCCATCGGGGACTAGCGCAAGATACGCAGTATTTT.

CDR3: CASSLVLGEVDTQYF. In DNA form, the CDR3 reads TGTGCCAGCAGCTTAGTCTTAGGGGAGGTAGATACGCAGTATTTT. V gene TRBV7-9 combines with J gene TRBJ2-3; D is perhaps TRBD2 (6 bases). CDR1 and CDR2 from the germline V gene are SEHNR and FQNEAQ (reference sequence). This CDR3 region has 15 residues. The V end lost 1 base, the J end lost 5 bases, and 13 bases lay between the germline ends. The full variable domain, rest sourced from reference TRBV7-9 and TRBJ2-3, is DTGVSQNPRHKITKRGQNVTFRCDPISEHNRLYWYRQTLGQGPEFLTYFQNEAQLEKSRLLSDRFSAERPKGSFSTLEIQRTEQGDSAMYLCASSLVLGEVDTQYFGPGTRLTVL.

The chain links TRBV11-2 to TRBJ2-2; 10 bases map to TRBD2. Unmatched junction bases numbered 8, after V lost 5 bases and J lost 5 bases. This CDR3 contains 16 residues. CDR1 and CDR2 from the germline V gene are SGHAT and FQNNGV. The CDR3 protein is CASSTPSGGTTGELFF. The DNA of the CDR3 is TGTGCCAGCAGCACCCCTAGCGGGGGCACGACCGGGGAGCTGTTTTTT.

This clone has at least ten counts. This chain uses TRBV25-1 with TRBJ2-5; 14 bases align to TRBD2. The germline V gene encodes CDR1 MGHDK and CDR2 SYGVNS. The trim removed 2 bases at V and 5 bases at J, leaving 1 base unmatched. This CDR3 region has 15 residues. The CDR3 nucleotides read TGTGCCAGCAGTGAACGACTAGCGGGGGGGGAGACCCAGTACTTC. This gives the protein CASSERLAGGETQYF. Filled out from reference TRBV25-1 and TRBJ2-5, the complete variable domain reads EADIYQTPRYLVIGTGKKITLECSQTMGHDKMYWYQQDPGMELHLIHYSYGVNSTEKGDLSSESTVSRIRTEHFPLTLESARPSHTSQYLCASSERLAGGETQYFGPGTRLLVL.

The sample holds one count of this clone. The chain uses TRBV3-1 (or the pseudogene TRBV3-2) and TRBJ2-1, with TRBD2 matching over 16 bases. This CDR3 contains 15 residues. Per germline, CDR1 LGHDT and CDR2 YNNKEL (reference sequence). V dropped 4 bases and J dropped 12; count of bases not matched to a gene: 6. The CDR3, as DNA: TGTGCCAGCAGCCCGTCGGGACTAGCGGGGGGGGCGCAGTTCTTC. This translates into CASSPSGLAGGAQFF.

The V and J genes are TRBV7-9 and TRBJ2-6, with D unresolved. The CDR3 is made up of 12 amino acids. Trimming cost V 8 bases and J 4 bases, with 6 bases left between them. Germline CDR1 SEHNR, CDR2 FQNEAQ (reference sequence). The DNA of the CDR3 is TGTGCCAGCTACGAGGGGGCCAACGTCCTGACTTTC. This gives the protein CASYEGANVLTF.

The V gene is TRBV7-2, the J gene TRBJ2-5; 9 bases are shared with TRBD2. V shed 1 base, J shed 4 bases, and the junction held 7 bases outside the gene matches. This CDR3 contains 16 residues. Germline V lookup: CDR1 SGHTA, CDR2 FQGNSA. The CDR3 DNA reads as TGTGCCAGCAGCTTAGAGGGCGGGGGGGCCTCAGAGACCCAGTACTTC. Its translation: CASSLEGGGASETQYF.

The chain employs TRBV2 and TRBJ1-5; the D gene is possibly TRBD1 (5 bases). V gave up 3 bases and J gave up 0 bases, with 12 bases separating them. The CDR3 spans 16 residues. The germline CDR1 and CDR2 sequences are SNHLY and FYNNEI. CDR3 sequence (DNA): TGTGCCAGCAGTGACGCCAGGGCGGTTAGCAATCAGCCCCAGCATTTT. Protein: CASSDARAVSNQPQHF.

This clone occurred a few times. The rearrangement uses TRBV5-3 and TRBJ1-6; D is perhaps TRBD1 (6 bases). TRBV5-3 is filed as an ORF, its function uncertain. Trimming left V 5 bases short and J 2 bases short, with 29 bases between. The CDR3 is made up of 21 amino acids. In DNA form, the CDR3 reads TGTGCCAGAAGGCCCGGGACACCTCTGGGTCAAGACCGGCCCTATAATTCACCCCTCCACTTT. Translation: CARRPGTPLGQDRPYNSPLHF.